The 19 T cell receptor beta chains reported below all come from one sample, sequenced in a study of blood T cell repertoires in COVID-19. Clones were sequenced by immunoSEQ multiplex PCR, and TCRdb holds only the in-frame ones, with some missing. The data contain approximately 480,000 clones, around 87% of them singletons. Material for sequencing was PBMCs or T cells enriched from blood (not recorded which). The receptors derive from a woman younger than 35 who had recovered from COVID-19.

The V and J genes are TRBV25-1 and TRBJ2-1; 12 bases fit TRBD2. CDR3 length: 15 amino acids. V was clipped by 10 bases and J by 4 bases; unmatched bases: 8. Germline V lookup: CDR1 MGHDK, CDR2 SYGVNS. CDR3 protein: CATALAGGPYNEQFF. In DNA, the CDR3 is TGTGCCACCGCACTAGCGGGGGGCCCTTACAATGAGCAGTTCTTC.

The chain is built from TRBV10-1 and TRBJ2-2; TRBD2 is a possible D gene (5 bases). The V gene's germline CDR1 is WNHNN and CDR2 SYGVQD (reference sequence). Trimming cost V 7 bases and J 7 bases, with 13 bases left between them. The CDR3 loop spans 13 amino acids. The CDR3 loop reads CASNDTRGGELFF. CDR3 DNA sequence: TGCGCCAGCAATGACACTAGAGGCGGGGAGCTGTTTTTT.

This chain joins TRBV3-1 (or the pseudogene TRBV3-2) and TRBJ1-5; D may be TRBD1 (6 bases). The CDR3 spans 19 residues. With 6 bases removed from V and 6 bases from J, the gap between germline ends came to 30 bases. In germline, CDR1 is LGHDT, CDR2 YNNKEL (reference sequence). The CDR3 protein is CASRDRRGGGYKEGQPQHF. CDR3 bases: TGTGCCAGCAGGGATCGTCGAGGCGGGGGCTACAAGGAGGGTCAGCCCCAGCATTTT.

This clone came up once. The rearrangement links TRBV28 to TRBJ1-1; 9 bases line up with TRBD1. Germline-derived CDR1 and CDR2 are MDHEN and SYDVKM. The CDR3 loop spans 11 amino acids. J lost 7 bases, V lost 11 bases, and 5 bases had no gene match. CDR3 DNA sequence: TGTGCCGCCGAGACAGGGGGTGAAGCTTTCTTT. Amino acid sequence: CAAETGGEAFF.

The rearrangement uses TRBV12-5 and TRBJ2-6; TRBD1 aligns across 7 bases. With V trimmed by 7 bases and J by 2 bases, 14 bases remained unmatched. Germline CDR1 reads LGHNT; CDR2 reads FRNRAP. The length of the CDR3 is 18 residues. CDR3: CASAQLTGKLTGANVLTF. The CDR3 region has the DNA TGTGCTAGTGCCCAACTGACAGGGAAGTTAACTGGGGCCAACGTCCTGACTTTC.

A word on this clone: The sample holds other DNA sequences that translate to the same CDR3. The rearrangement links TRBV27 to TRBJ2-7, with TRBD1 matching over 9 bases. Per the germline V gene, CDR1 is MNHEY and CDR2 is SMNVEV (reference sequence). The junction had 3 bases not matched to a gene; V was cut back by 5 bases and J by 4 bases. The CDR3 loop spans 13 amino acids. The CDR3 region has the DNA TGTGCCAGCAGTCTCGGGACAGGGTACGAGCAGTACTTC. Translated, it gives CASSLGTGYEQYF.

The chain combines TRBV14 with TRBJ1-1; no clear D gene. The germline CDR1 and CDR2 sequences are SGHDN and FVKESK. The V gene lost 1 base and the J gene lost 3 bases, with 9 bases spanning the gap. CDR3 size: 14 residues. CDR3 sequence: CASSQARRDTEAFF. In DNA, the CDR3 is TGTGCCAGCAGCCAAGCTAGGCGGGACACTGAAGCTTTCTTT.

In regard to this clone: This specimen includes other DNA sequences encoding the same CDR3. J is TRBJ2-4 and V is TRBV18, with 7 bases that match TRBD1. V shed 3 bases and J 0 bases; nucleotides not matched to a gene: 5. Germline V gene data show CDR1 as KGHSH and CDR2 as LQKENI. The CDR3 has 16 residues. CDR3 amino acids: CASSPGTALAKNIQYF. For the CDR3, the DNA is TGTGCCAGCTCACCGGGGACAGCTCTAGCCAAAAACATTCAGTACTTC.

About this clone: The same CDR3 is also encoded by other DNA sequences in this sample. The chain carries TRBV29-1 and TRBJ1-1, with D perhaps TRBD1 (5 bases). In germline, CDR1 is SQVTM, CDR2 ANQGSEA. V gave up 4 bases and J gave up 0 bases, with 6 bases separating them. The CDR3 has 12 residues. The CDR3 DNA reads as TGCAGCGTTGGACAGTTGAACACTGAAGCTTTCTTT. This codes for CSVGQLNTEAFF.

A single count supports this clone. The V call is TRBV7-9, the J call TRBJ2-3; 8 bases agree with TRBD2. Germline trimming cut 3 bases from V and 5 bases from J; bases unmatched to any gene: 4. Looked up from germline, CDR1 is SEHNR and CDR2 is FQNEAQ (reference sequence). The CDR3 sequence is 14 residues long. DNA of the CDR3: TGTGCCAGCAGCTTTGGGGCGGGGGGAGATACGCAGTATTTT. Its protein is CASSFGAGGDTQYF.

This rearrangement joins TRBV28 to TRBJ2-3, with 8 nucleotides matching TRBD2. The CDR3 runs 19 residues. Looked up from germline, CDR1 is MDHEN and CDR2 is SYDVKM. Trimming cost V 5 bases and J 3 bases; bases outside gene matches: 19. The CDR3 nucleotides read TGTGCCAGCAGTCAACGAGGAAAACGGGGGGGCCAGAGGACAGATACGCAGTATTTT. This translates into CASSQRGKRGGQRTDTQYF.

V gene TRBV28 combines with J gene TRBJ1-2, with a tentative D call TRBD1 (5 bases). V gave up 1 base and J gave up 5 bases, with 11 bases separating them. CDR3 length equals 14 residues. CDR1 is MDHEN and CDR2 is SYDVKM in the germline V gene. The DNA of the CDR3 is TGTGCCAGCAGTTTATCGGGGGGGGTATATGGCTACACCTTC. Translated: CASSLSGGVYGYTF.

V is TRBV11-3 and J is TRBJ1-1; possible D gene TRBD1, 5 bases. Trimming cost V 1 base and J 6 bases, with 9 bases left between them. This CDR3 is built from 13 residues. CDR1 is SGHNT and CDR2 is YENEEA in the germline V gene. The CDR3: CASSLGTGSEAFF. DNA of the CDR3: TGTGCCAGCAGCTTAGGAACAGGCTCTGAAGCTTTCTTT.

The genes are TRBV5-1 and TRBJ1-1, with D hard to call. Trimming pared 0 bases from V and 5 bases from J, leaving 8 bases between. The CDR3 sequence is 13 residues long. Germline loops: CDR1 SGHRS, CDR2 YFSETQ. The CDR3 DNA reads TGCGCCAGCAGCTTGGCGACGGGGACTGAAGCTTTCTTT. Protein: CASSLATGTEAFF.

In its sample, this clone was seen a few times. The rearrangement uses TRBV28 and TRBJ2-7; D unresolved. The CDR3 length is 17 residues. Trimming removed 5 bases from V and 3 bases from J, with 23 bases in between. Germline V CDR1 and CDR2: MDHEN, SYDVKM. CDR3 sequence: CASSDSGVASLFYEQYF. The CDR3, as DNA: TGTGCCAGCAGTGACTCCGGAGTGGCGTCTCTCTTCTACGAGCAGTACTTC.

The genes are TRBV5-1 and TRBJ2-7; no reliable D call. CDR1 is SGHRS, CDR2 YFSETQ, per germline. This CDR3 spans 14 amino acids. The V gene lost 5 bases and the J gene lost 0 bases, with 12 bases spanning the gap. The CDR3 is CASRRDLSSYEQYF. The DNA for the CDR3 is TGCGCCAGCAGGAGAGACTTAAGCTCCTACGAGCAGTACTTC.

The CDR3 is CASSSILTTETQYF. CDR3 in DNA: TGTGCCAGCAGCTCTATTTTAACCACGGAGACCCAGTACTTC. This chain joins TRBV7-9 and TRBJ2-5; D is unclear. The CDR3 length is 14 residues. Germline values: CDR1 SEHNR, CDR2 FQNEAQ (reference sequence). The V end was cut by 4 bases, the J end by 5 bases, with 14 bases between.

As regards this clone: The sample contains more than one DNA sequence encoding this CDR3. CDR3 protein: CSVQVQETQYF. For the CDR3, the DNA is TGCAGCGTACAGGTCCAAGAGACCCAGTACTTC. The J gene is TRBJ2-5, the V gene TRBV29-1, with a possible D match to TRBD1 (5 bases). In germline, CDR1 is SQVTM, CDR2 ANQGSEA. The CDR3 extends over 11 amino acids. V lost 6 bases and J lost 1, with 6 bases in between.

CDR3 sequence: CASSESLGSYEQYF. CDR3 DNA sequence: TGCGCCAGCAGTGAGTCGCTAGGTTCCTACGAGCAGTACTTC. The chain has TRBV10-1 and TRBJ2-7; no firm D call. This CDR3 spans 14 amino acids. Germline CDR1 WNHNN, CDR2 SYGVQD (reference sequence). V dropped 0 bases and J dropped 1 base, with 7 bases sitting between them.